This T cell receptor beta chain appears in the sequencing data of a study of T cells expressing NK-cell markers. For the study at large: Sequencing of TCR beta repertoires drew on sorted CD3+CD56+NKG2C+, CD3+CD56+NKG2C- and CD3+CD56-NKG2C+ T cells.

TCR beta cDNA was generated via 5'RACE template switching incorporating UMIs. TCRdb processed the 5' RACE reads again and assigns one entry to each CDR3 protein, with no DNA. The specimen's table records some 140,000 distinct CDR3 sequences. To note about this clonotype: Its antigen remains unknown.

General observations from the study: Questions lingered over whether expanded NKG2C+ T cell clones were HCMV-specific.

The CDR3 extends over 13 amino acids. Germline-derived CDR1 and CDR2 are SEHNR and FQNEAQ (reference sequence). This chain uses TRBV7-9 with TRBJ1-1. The origin of this receptor is a woman aged 45-60 years in good health. Input material: blood T cells: a sorted CD56 or NKG2C T cell subset, CD4+ or CD8+ T cells, or bulk PBMC T cells (not recorded which). Here the CDR3 reads CASSLRESFEAFF.